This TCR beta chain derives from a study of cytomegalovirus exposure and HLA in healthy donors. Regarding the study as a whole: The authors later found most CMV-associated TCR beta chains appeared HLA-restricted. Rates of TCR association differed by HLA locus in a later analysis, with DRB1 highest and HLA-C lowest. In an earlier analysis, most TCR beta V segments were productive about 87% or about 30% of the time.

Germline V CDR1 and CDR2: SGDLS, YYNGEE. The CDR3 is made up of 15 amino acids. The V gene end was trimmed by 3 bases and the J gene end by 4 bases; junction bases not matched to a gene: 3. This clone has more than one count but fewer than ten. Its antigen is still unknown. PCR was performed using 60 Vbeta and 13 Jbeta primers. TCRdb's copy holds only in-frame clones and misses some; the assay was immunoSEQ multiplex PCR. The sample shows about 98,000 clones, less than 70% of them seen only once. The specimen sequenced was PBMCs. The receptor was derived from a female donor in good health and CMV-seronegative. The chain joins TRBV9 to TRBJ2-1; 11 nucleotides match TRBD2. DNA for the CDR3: TGTGCCAGCAGCGAGCGACTAGCGGGGTACAATGAGCAGTTCTTC. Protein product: CASSERLAGYNEQFF.